Below, 10 T cell receptor beta chains from the same sample are listed, as sequenced in a study of blood T cell repertoires in COVID-19. TCRdb keeps only in-frame clones here, not all; method: immunoSEQ multiplex PCR. The sample holds over 250,000 clones, about 80% seen once. Sequencing input: peripheral blood. These receptors originate from an elderly woman with acute or convalescent COVID-19.

The chain has TRBV3-1 (or the pseudogene TRBV3-2) and TRBJ2-3; 8 bases are a match to TRBD2. Trimming cost V 0 bases and J 7 bases; bases outside gene matches: 9. Per germline, CDR1 LGHDT and CDR2 YNNKEL (reference sequence). The CDR3 covers 16 residues. The CDR3 loop reads CASSQEDGGAPYTQYF. The CDR3 DNA sequence: TGTGCCAGCAGCCAAGAGGACGGGGGGGCCCCATATACGCAGTATTTT.

The count of this clone is one. The chain uses TRBV7-9 and TRBJ1-2, with 7 bases identical to TRBD1. The germline CDR1 and CDR2 sequences are SEHNR and FQNEAQ (reference sequence). The ends lost 6 bases at V and 2 bases at J; junction bases unmatched: 9. The CDR3 contains 15 residues. The CDR3, as DNA: TGTGCCAGCAGGCTGGGGTACAGGGGAAACTATGGCTACACCTTC. It codes for CASRLGYRGNYGYTF.

Concerning this clone: Additional DNA sequences in this sample encode the identical CDR3. This chain links TRBV5-1 with TRBJ2-5, with 8 bases that match TRBD1. This CDR3 is built from 14 residues. The germline CDR1 and CDR2 sequences are SGHRS and YFSETQ. The ends lost 2 bases at V and 2 bases at J; junction bases unmatched: 2. CDR3 residues: CASSLGTGQETQYF. As DNA, the CDR3 is TGCGCCAGCAGCTTAGGGACAGGTCAAGAGACCCAGTACTTC.

This clone showed up just once. V usage is TRBV30 and J usage is TRBJ1-3, with a tentative D call TRBD1 (5 bases). CDR1 GTSNPN and CDR2 SVGIG come from the germline V gene (reference sequence). V was shortened by 7 bases and J by 1 base, with 20 bases between the two germline ends. CDR3 length: 16 residues. The CDR3 is CASTGRLILSGNTIYF. The CDR3 DNA follows: TGTGCCTCAACAGGCCGCCTGATTCTTTCTGGAAACACCATATATTTT.

This clone appeared a single time. The CDR3 nucleotides are TGTGCCAGCTCTCCTTATATGACAGGGAAACAGAGCTCCTATAATTCACCCCTCCACTTT. It specifies CASSPYMTGKQSSYNSPLHF. This rearrangement joins TRBV6-4 to TRBJ1-6, with 7 bases lining up with TRBD1. CDR1 is MRHNA and CDR2 is SNTAGT in the germline V gene. This CDR3 has 20 amino acids. The junction had 19 bases not matched to a gene; V was cut back by 8 bases and J by 0 bases.

This clone has more than one count but fewer than ten. J is TRBJ2-7 and V is TRBV11-2, with 9 positions matching TRBD1. There are 14 residues in the CDR3. Germline assignment: CDR1 SGHAT and CDR2 FQNNGV. V was clipped by 4 bases and J by 6 bases; unmatched bases: 7. The CDR3 DNA reads as TGTGCCAGCAGCTCCAAACAGGGGGCGCGCGAGCAGTACTTC. Encoded protein: CASSSKQGAREQYF.

This rearrangement joins TRBV6-5 to TRBJ2-3, with a tentative D call TRBD1 (5 bases). The length of the CDR3 is 15 residues. Germline loops: CDR1 MNHEY, CDR2 SVGAGI. Between the trimmed V and J ends, which lost 0 bases and 4 bases, there was a span of 11 bases. CDR3 sequence: CASSYSGRRADTQYF. The CDR3 region has the DNA TGTGCCAGCAGTTACTCGGGGCGACGGGCAGATACGCAGTATTTT.

The chain employs TRBV11-2 and TRBJ2-7; D is perhaps TRBD1 (5 bases). From germline, CDR1 is SGHAT and CDR2 FQNNGV. The CDR3 is 15 residues long. With 1 base removed from V and 5 bases from J, the gap between germline ends came to 15 bases. CDR3 amino acids: CASSLVSGFRDEQYF. The CDR3 DNA reads TGTGCCAGCAGCTTAGTGTCAGGGTTTAGGGACGAGCAGTACTTC.

V and J are TRBV19 and TRBJ1-1; a possible D gene is TRBD1 (6 bases). The CDR3 consists of 15 residues. CDR1 and CDR2 (germline): LNHDA, SQIVND (reference sequence). Between the trimmed V and J ends, which lost 3 bases and 3 bases, there was a span of 14 bases. CDR3 nucleotide sequence: TGTGCCAGTAGTATGATGAGGGGGAGGGACACTGAAGCTTTCTTT. Its protein is CASSMMRGRDTEAFF.

This clone was counted between two and nine times. The V and J genes are TRBV20-1 and TRBJ2-7; weak D call: TRBD1 (5 bases). Germline V gene data show CDR1 as DFQATT and CDR2 as SNEGSKA (reference sequence). This CDR3 is 12 amino acids long. V was shortened by 3 bases and J by 4 bases, with 10 bases between the two germline ends. DNA for the CDR3: TGCAGTGCTAGTCTTGGGGCTTACGAGCAGTACTTC. Protein product: CSASLGAYEQYF.